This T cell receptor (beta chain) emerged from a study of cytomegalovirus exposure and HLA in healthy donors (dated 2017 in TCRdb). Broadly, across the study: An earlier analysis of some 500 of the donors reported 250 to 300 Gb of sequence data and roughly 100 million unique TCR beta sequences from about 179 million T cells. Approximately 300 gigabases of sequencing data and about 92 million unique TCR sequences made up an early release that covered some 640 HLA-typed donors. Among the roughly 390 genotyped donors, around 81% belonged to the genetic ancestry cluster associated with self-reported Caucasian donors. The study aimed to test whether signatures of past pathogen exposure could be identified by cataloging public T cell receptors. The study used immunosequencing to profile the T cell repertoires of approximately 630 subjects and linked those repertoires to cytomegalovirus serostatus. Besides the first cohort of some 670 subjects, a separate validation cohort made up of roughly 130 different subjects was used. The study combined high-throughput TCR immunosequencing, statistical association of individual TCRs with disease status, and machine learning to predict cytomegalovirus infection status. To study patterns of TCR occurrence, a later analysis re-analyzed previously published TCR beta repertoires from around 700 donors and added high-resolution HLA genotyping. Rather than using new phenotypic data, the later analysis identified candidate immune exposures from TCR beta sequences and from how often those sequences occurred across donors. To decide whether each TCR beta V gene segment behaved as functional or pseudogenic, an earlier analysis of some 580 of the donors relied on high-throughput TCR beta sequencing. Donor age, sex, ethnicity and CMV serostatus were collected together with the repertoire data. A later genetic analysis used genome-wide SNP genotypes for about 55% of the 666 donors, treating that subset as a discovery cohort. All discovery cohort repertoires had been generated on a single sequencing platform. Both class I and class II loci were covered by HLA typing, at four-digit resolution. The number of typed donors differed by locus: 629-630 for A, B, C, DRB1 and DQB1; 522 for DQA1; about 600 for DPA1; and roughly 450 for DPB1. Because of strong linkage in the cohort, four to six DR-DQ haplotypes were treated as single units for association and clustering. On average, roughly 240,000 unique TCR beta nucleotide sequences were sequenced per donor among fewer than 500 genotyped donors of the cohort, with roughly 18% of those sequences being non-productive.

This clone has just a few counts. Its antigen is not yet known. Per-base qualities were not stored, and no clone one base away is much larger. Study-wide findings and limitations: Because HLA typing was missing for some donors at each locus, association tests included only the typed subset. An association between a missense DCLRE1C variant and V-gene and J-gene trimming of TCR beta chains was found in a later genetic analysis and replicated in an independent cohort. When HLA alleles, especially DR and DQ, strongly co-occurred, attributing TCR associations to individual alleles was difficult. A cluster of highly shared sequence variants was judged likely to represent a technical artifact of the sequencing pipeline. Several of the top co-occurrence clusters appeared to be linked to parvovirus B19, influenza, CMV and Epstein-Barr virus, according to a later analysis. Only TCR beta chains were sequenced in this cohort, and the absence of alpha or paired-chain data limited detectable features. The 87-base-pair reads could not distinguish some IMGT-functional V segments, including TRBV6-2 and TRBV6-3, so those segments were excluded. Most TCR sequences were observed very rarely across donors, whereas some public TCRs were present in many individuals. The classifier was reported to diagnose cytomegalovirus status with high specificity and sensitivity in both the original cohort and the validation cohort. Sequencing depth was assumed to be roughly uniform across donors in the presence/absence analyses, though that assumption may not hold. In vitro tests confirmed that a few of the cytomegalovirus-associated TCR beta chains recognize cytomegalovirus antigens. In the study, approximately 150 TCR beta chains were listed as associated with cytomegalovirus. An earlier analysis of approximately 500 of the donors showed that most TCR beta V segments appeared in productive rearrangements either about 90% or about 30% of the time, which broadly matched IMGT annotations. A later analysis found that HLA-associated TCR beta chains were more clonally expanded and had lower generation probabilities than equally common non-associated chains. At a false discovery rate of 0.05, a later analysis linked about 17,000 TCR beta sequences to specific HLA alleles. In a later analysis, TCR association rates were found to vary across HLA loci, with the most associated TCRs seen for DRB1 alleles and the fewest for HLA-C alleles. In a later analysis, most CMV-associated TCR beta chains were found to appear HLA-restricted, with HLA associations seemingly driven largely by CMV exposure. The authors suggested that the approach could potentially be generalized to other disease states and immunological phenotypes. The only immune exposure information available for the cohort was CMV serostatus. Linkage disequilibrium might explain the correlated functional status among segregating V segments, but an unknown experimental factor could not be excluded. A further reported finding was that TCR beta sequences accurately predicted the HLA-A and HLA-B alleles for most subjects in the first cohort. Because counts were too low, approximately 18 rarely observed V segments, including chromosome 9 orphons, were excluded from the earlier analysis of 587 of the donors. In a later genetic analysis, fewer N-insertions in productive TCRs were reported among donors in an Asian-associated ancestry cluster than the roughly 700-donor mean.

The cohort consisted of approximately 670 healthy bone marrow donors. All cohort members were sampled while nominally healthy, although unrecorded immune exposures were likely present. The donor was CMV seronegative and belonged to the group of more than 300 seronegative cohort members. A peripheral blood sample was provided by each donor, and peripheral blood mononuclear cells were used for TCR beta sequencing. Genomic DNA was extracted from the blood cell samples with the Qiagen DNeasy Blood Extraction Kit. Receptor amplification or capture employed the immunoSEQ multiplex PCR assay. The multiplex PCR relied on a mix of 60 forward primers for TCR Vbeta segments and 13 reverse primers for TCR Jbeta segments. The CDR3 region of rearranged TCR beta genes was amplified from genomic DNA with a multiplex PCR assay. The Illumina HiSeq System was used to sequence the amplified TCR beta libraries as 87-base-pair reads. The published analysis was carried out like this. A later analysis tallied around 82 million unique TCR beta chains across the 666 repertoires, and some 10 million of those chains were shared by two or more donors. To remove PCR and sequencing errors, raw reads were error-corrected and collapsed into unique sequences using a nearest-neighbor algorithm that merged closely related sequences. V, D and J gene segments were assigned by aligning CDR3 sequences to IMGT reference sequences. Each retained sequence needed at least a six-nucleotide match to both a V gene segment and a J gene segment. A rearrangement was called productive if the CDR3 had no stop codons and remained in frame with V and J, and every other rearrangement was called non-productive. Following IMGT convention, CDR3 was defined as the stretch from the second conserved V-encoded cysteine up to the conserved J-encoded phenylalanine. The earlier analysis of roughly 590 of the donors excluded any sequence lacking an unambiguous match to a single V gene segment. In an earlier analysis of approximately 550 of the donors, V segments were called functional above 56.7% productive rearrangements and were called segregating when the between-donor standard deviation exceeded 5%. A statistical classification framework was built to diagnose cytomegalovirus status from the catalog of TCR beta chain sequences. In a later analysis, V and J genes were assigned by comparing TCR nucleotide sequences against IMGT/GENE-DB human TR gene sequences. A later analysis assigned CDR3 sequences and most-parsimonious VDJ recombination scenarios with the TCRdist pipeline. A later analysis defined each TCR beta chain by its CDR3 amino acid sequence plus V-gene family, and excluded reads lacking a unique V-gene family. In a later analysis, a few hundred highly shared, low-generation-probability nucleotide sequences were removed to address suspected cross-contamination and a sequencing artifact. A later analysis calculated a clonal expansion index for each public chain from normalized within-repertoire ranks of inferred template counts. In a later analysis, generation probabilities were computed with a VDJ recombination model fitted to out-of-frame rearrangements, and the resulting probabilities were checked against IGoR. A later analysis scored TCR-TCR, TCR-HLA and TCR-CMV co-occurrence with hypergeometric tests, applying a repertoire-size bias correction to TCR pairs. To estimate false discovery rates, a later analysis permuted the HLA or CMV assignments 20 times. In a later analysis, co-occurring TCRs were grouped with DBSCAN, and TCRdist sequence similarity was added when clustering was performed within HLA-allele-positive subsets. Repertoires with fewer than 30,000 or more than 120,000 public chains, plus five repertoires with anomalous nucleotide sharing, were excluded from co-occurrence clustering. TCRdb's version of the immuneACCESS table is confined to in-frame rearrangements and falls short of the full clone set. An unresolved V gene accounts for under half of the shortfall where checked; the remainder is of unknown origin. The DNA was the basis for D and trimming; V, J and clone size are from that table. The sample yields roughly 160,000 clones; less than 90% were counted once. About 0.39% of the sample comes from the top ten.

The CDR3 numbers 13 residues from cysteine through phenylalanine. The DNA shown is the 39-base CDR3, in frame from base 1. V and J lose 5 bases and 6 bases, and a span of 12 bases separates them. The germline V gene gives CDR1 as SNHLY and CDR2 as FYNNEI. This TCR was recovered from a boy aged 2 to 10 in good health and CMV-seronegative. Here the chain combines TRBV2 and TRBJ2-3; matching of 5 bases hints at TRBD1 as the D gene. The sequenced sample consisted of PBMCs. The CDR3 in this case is CASSQAPGDTQYF. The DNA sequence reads TGTGCCAGCAGTCAGGCCCCAGGGGATACGCAGTATTTT. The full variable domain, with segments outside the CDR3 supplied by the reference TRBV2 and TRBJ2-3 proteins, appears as EPEVTQTPSHQVTQMGQEVILRCVPISNHLYFYWYRQILGQKVEFLVSFYNNEISEKSEIFDDQFSVERPDGSNFTLKIRSTKLEDSAMYFCASSQAPGDTQYFGPGTRLTVL.